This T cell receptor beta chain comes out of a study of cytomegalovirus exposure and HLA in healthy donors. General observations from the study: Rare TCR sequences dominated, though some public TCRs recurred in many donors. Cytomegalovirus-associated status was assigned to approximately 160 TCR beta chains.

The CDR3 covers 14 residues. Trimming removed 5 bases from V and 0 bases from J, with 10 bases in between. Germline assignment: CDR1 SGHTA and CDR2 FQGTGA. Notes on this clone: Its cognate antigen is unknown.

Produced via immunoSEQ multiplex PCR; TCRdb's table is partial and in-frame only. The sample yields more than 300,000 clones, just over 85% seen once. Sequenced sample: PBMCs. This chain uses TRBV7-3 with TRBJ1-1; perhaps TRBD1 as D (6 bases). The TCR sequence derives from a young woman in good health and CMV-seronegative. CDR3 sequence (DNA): TGTGCCAGCAGCGTGGGACACCTGAACACTGAAGCTTTCTTT. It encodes CASSVGHLNTEAFF.